These 3 T cell receptor beta chains came from one sample sequenced in a study of beta chain features in type 1 diabetes. Every isolated RNA sample was fully reverse transcribed, so sequencing captured expressed TCRB transcripts. Measured with immunoSEQ multiplex PCR; TCRdb has only the in-frame clones, and not every one. The sample lists approximately 400,000 clones, roughly 16% occurring once. Sample: naive CD4+ T cells from blood. The receptors come from a young woman in good health.

The rearrangement joins TRBV5-1 to TRBJ2-1, with a weak D call TRBD2 (5 bases). The germline CDR1 and CDR2 sequences are SGHRS and YFSETQ. The CDR3 is made up of 16 amino acids. Between the trimmed V and J ends, which lost 0 bases and 4 bases, there was a span of 14 bases. The CDR3 nucleotides are TGCGCCAGCAGCTTGGTCTCGGGGAAACTATACAATGAGCAGTTCTTC. Translating gives CASSLVSGKLYNEQFF.

A note on this clone: Additional DNA sequences in this sample encode the identical CDR3. CDR3 sequence reads: CASSQDSYEQYF. As DNA, the CDR3 is TGTGCCAGCAGCCAGGACAGCTACGAGCAGTACTTC. The V call is TRBV7-9, the J call TRBJ2-7; TRBD1 might be the D (6 bases). V lost 5 bases, J lost 3 bases, and 8 bases lay in between. This CDR3 has 12 amino acids. Germline V gene lookup returns CDR1 SEHNR and CDR2 FQNEAQ (reference sequence).

The CDR3 DNA reads as TGTGCCAGCAGATTAGGGAGCCACGAGCAGTACTTC. Translating it yields CASRLGSHEQYF. The chain combines TRBV6-4 with TRBJ2-7; weak D call: TRBD2 (5 bases). Deletions cut 6 bases from V and 5 bases from J, with 11 bases between. Germline CDR1 is MRHNA and CDR2 is SNTAGT. This CDR3 spans 12 amino acids.